This TCR beta chain was documented in a study of shared clonotypes between healthy human individuals. Background on the study: Donors were a couple of women and three men aged 18 to 49. Whole-study results and caveats: The four-donor shared clonotypes exceeded non-shared clonotypes in generation probability, with non-shared ones scoring lower.

Germline V lookup: CDR1 GTSNPN, CDR2 SVGIG (reference sequence). V gave up 8 bases and J gave up 5 bases, with 15 bases separating them. The CDR3 runs 12 residues. About this clone: The antigen remains unidentified.

Sequencing was at deep level. TCRdb's copy holds only in-frame clones and misses some; the assay was immunoSEQ multiplex PCR. The repertoire holds 1.6 million or so clones, with roughly 96% as singletons. Source material: naive CD4+ T cells sorted from blood. Subset denoted: CD45RA+ positively selected. The source of this sequence is a man aged 25-45 years in good health. This chain uses TRBV30 with TRBJ2-5; tentatively, D is TRBD2 (6 bases). CDR3 DNA sequence: TGTGCCGGGGGGACTCGCTCGGAGACCCAGTACTTC. The encoded protein is CAGGTRSETQYF.